The next 27 T cell receptor beta chains were all read from a single sample in a study of shared clonotypes between healthy human individuals. Only in-frame clones appear in the TCRdb table, and some are missing; sequencing was by immunoSEQ multiplex PCR. This sample yields around 2,000,000 clones, of which 90% to 95% are seen a single time; 0.1% to 0.15% belongs to the top ten. The sequenced sample was naive CD4+ T cells sorted from blood. Sample subset: CD45RA+ positively selected. The receptors stem from a man aged 18-30 years in good health.

The rearrangement joins TRBV2 to TRBJ2-3; D not resolved. Trimming cost V 9 bases and J 4 bases, with 14 bases left between them. The CDR3 extends over 13 amino acids. Germline CDR1 SNHLY, CDR2 FYNNEI. The CDR3 DNA follows: TGTGCCAGTTCACGGACGACATCAGATACGCAGTATTTT. It translates to CASSRTTSDTQYF.

The chain carries TRBV27 and TRBJ2-1; D not resolved. Germline CDR1 MNHEY, CDR2 SMNVEV (reference sequence). The CDR3 sequence is 13 residues long. V lost 8 bases to trimming and J lost 8 bases, with 16 bases between them. CDR3 region: CASRVITRDEQFF. The CDR3 DNA sequence: TGTGCCAGCCGTGTCATTACGAGAGATGAGCAGTTCTTC.

This clone was detected once. The V and J genes are TRBV6-5 and TRBJ2-7; TRBD2 agrees at 12 bases. Germline-derived CDR1 and CDR2 are MNHEY and SVGAGI. This CDR3 has 16 residues. The V and J ends lost 2 bases and 5 bases, in that order; junction bases with no gene match: 7. CDR3 in amino acids: CASSYRRTSGIDEQYF. CDR3 sequence (DNA): TGTGCCAGCAGTTACCGACGGACTAGCGGGATCGACGAGCAGTACTTC.

This clone showed up just a few times. The chain couples TRBV19 to TRBJ1-6; 9 bases are a match to TRBD1. The V segment lost 3 bases and the J segment 5 bases; nucleotides outside the gene matches: 5. The CDR3 totals 16 residues. In germline, CDR1 is LNHDA, CDR2 SQIVND (reference sequence). The CDR3 is CASSMLQGANNSPLHF. The CDR3, as DNA: TGTGCCAGTAGTATGCTACAGGGGGCGAATAATTCACCCCTCCACTTT.

The V call is TRBV5-1, the J call TRBJ1-2; D is uncertain. The CDR3 sequence is 12 residues long. The ends were cut back, 5 bases at V and 10 bases at J, with 15 bases in the middle. Germline loops: CDR1 SGHRS, CDR2 YFSETQ. CDR3: CASRLTEADYTF. The CDR3, as DNA: TGCGCCAGCAGGCTGACGGAGGCAGACTACACCTTC.

The rearrangement links TRBV5-1 to TRBJ2-6; D is unresolved. The CDR3 runs 14 residues. Germline loops: CDR1 SGHRS, CDR2 YFSETQ. Trimming pared 2 bases from V and 2 bases from J, leaving 5 bases between. The CDR3 loop is CASSFTAGANVLTF. CDR3 DNA: TGCGCCAGCAGCTTTACAGCTGGGGCCAACGTCCTGACTTTC.

A remark on this clone: Other DNA sequences in this specimen translate into the identical CDR3. The gene calls are TRBV2 and TRBJ1-5, with a tentative D call TRBD1 (5 bases). Germline lookup yields CDR1 SNHLY and CDR2 FYNNEI. The CDR3 spans 13 residues. V lost 7 bases and J lost 3, with 10 bases in between. The CDR3 bases are TGTGCCAGCACCGGGGGACCCAATCAGCCCCAGCATTTT. This encodes CASTGGPNQPQHF.

The chain links TRBV6-5 to TRBJ2-5; D not certain. CDR1 is MNHEY and CDR2 is SVGAGI in the germline V gene. The CDR3 spans 15 residues. V was cut by 5 bases and J by 4 bases, with 17 bases left in between. For the CDR3, the DNA is TGTGCCAGCAGTCCATCAGACCCCGGCGGAGAGACCCAGTACTTC. This encodes CASSPSDPGGETQYF.

The chain links TRBV6-5 to TRBJ1-3; a weak D match, TRBD1 (5 bases). Germline V gene lookup returns CDR1 MNHEY and CDR2 SVGAGI. Trimming removed 8 bases at V and 4 bases at J, with 18 bases between. The length of the CDR3 is 15 residues. In nucleotides, the CDR3 is TGTGCCAGCCAGCATAAGGGGCTGGGAGGAAACACCATATATTTT. Translated: CASQHKGLGGNTIYF.

The J gene is TRBJ2-7, the V gene TRBV7-2; TRBD2 matches 14 bases. The V segment lost 0 bases and the J segment 4 bases; nucleotides outside the gene matches: 5. The CDR3 runs to 17 residues. Germline assignment: CDR1 SGHTA and CDR2 FQGNSA. The CDR3 sequence: CASSLAVGTSGSYEQYF. CDR3 DNA sequence: TGTGCCAGCAGCTTAGCGGTCGGGACTAGCGGGAGTTACGAGCAGTACTTC.

The rearrangement links TRBV6-6 to TRBJ1-5; D not resolved. Germline V gene lookup returns CDR1 MNHNY and CDR2 SVGAGI (reference sequence). CDR3 length: 12 amino acids. V lost 2 bases and J 6 bases, leaving 5 bases between the germline ends. CDR3: CASSYPSQPQHF. CDR3 bases: TGTGCCAGCAGTTACCCTAGTCAGCCCCAGCATTTT.

This clone was picked up one time. The genes are TRBV6-1 and TRBJ1-2; no clear D. V lost 6 bases and J 4 bases, leaving 9 bases between the germline ends. Germline CDR1 and CDR2: MNHNS and SASEGT. This CDR3 is built from 12 residues. DNA for the CDR3: TGTGCCAGCAGGGGTCTCACCTATGGCTACACCTTC. It encodes CASRGLTYGYTF.

The chain links TRBV15 to TRBJ2-3; tentative D call: TRBD2 (7 bases). Germline assignment: CDR1 LNHNV and CDR2 YYDKDF (reference sequence). V shed 0 bases and J shed 1 base, with 11 bases lying between them. This CDR3 is 16 amino acids long. Here the CDR3 DNA reads TGTGCCACCAGCAGAGATCGGCGGGGGCGCACAGATACGCAGTATTTT. It yields the protein CATSRDRRGRTDTQYF. The full variable domain, its missing parts supplied by reference TRBV15 and TRBJ2-3, is DAMVIQNPRYQVTQFGKPVTLSCSQTLNHNVMYWYQQKSSQAPKLLFHYYDKDFNNEADTPDNFQSRRPNTSFCFLDIRSPGLGDTAMYLCATSRDRRGRTDTQYFGPGTRLTVL.

Details on this clone: Other DNA sequences in the sample encode the same CDR3. CDR3 residues: CSVGGGYNEQFF. The CDR3 region has the DNA TGCAGCGTAGGGGGAGGTTACAATGAGCAGTTCTTC. The rearrangement links TRBV29-1 to TRBJ2-1; D possibly uses TRBD1 or TRBD2 (6 bases each). The CDR3 length is 12 residues. Germline values: CDR1 SQVTM, CDR2 ANQGSEA. V lost 6 bases and J lost 4, with 10 bases in between.

This clone was picked up one time. At the DNA level, this CDR3 is encoded by other sequences in the same sample as well. V is TRBV15 and J is TRBJ2-5; D is uncertain. The germline V and J ends were trimmed by 1 base and 3 bases, with 3 bases remaining between them. The CDR3 contains 12 residues. The germline CDR1 and CDR2 sequences are LNHNV and YYDKDF (reference sequence). The CDR3 sequence is CATSRGEETQYF. The CDR3 DNA is TGTGCCACCAGCAGAGGGGAAGAGACCCAGTACTTC. Complete variable domain (other parts from reference TRBV15 and TRBJ2-5): DAMVIQNPRYQVTQFGKPVTLSCSQTLNHNVMYWYQQKSSQAPKLLFHYYDKDFNNEADTPDNFQSRRPNTSFCFLDIRSPGLGDTAMYLCATSRGEETQYFGPGTRLLVL.

The chain employs TRBV19 and TRBJ1-1; weak D call: TRBD1 (6 bases). Trimming cost V 2 bases and J 3 bases, with 19 bases left between them. Germline V gene sequence: CDR1 LNHDA, CDR2 SQIVND (reference sequence). The CDR3 sequence is 17 residues long. The chain's CDR3 is CASSILGWNREYTEAFF. CDR3 nucleotides: TGTGCCAGTAGTATACTGGGCTGGAACAGGGAGTACACTGAAGCTTTCTTT.

This clone was found once. The chain joins TRBV29-1 to TRBJ1-1; D gene ambiguous. Germline-derived CDR1 and CDR2 are SQVTM and ANQGSEA. The CDR3 is 13 amino acids. The ends were cut back, 4 bases at V and 0 bases at J, with 9 bases in the middle. CDR3 in DNA: TGCAGCGTTGTGAGAGGCATGAACACTGAAGCTTTCTTT. Protein sequence: CSVVRGMNTEAFF.

The chain employs TRBV29-1 and TRBJ2-7; the D is unclear. This CDR3 comprises 14 residues. The V end lost 2 bases, the J end lost 2 bases, and 13 bases lay between the germline ends. Per the germline V gene, CDR1 is SQVTM and CDR2 is ANQGSEA. The CDR3 DNA reads as TGCAGCGTTGAATCTACACGATCCGCCTACGAGCAGTACTTC. This sequence encodes CSVESTRSAYEQYF.

The rearrangement joins TRBV7-2 to TRBJ2-7; TRBD1 is a possible D gene (6 bases). CDR1 is SGHTA and CDR2 is FQGNSA in the germline V gene. This CDR3 is built from 15 residues. Trimming removed 3 bases at V and 4 bases at J, with 16 bases between. In nucleotides, the CDR3 is TGTGCCAGCAGCTTTTTATGGCAGGGGCCTTACGAGCAGTACTTC. This sequence encodes CASSFLWQGPYEQYF.

The chain couples TRBV5-4 to TRBJ1-6, with 7 nucleotides matching TRBD1. This CDR3 is built from 15 residues. Germline assignment: CDR1 SGHNT and CDR2 YYREEE (reference sequence). Trimming at V came to 2 bases and at J to 7 bases, leaving 6 bases not matched to a gene. Here the CDR3 reads CASSFWGQTNSPLHF. The CDR3, as DNA: TGTGCCAGCAGCTTCTGGGGACAGACCAATTCACCCCTCCACTTT.

The chain links TRBV6-1 to TRBJ2-2; maybe TRBD1 (5 bases). The CDR3 runs to 16 residues. The V gene's germline CDR1 is MNHNS and CDR2 SASEGT. Trimming shortened V by 3 bases and J by 0 bases, and 11 bases separated the two germline ends. The chain's CDR3 is CASSDGAGTNTGELFF. DNA for the CDR3: TGTGCCAGCAGTGATGGGGCAGGGACGAACACCGGGGAGCTGTTTTTT.

This clone was observed a handful of times. The rearrangement links TRBV19 to TRBJ1-2; weak D call: TRBD1 (5 bases). Germline values: CDR1 LNHDA, CDR2 SQIVND (reference sequence). The CDR3 runs to 15 residues. V lost 7 bases and J 1 base, leaving 16 bases between the germline ends. The CDR3, as DNA: TGTGCCAGTAACGTGGACGGGGCCCATAACTATGGCTACACCTTC. It yields the protein CASNVDGAHNYGYTF.

This clone appeared a single time. The chain has TRBV10-1 and TRBJ1-5; D perhaps matches TRBD1 (6 bases). V was trimmed by 6 bases and J by 6 bases, leaving 12 bases between them. From germline, CDR1 is WNHNN and CDR2 SYGVQD (reference sequence). This CDR3 is 13 amino acids long. The CDR3 protein is CASSSGEGQPQHF. CDR3 nucleotide sequence: TGCGCCAGCAGCTCAGGGGAGGGTCAGCCCCAGCATTTT.

In its sample, this clone was seen once. The genes are TRBV4-3 and TRBJ2-5, with 7 bases fitting TRBD2. This CDR3 is 16 amino acids long. The germline CDR1 and CDR2 sequences are LGHNA and YSLEER. Trimming took 1 base from V and 4 from J; bases not matched to a gene: 9. CDR3 in amino acids: CASSQGISASGETQYF. The CDR3 DNA is TGCGCCAGCAGCCAAGGAATCTCGGCTAGCGGAGAGACCCAGTACTTC.

DNA for the CDR3: TGTGCCAGCAGCACGCGGGGTGGGGAGACCCAGTACTTC. Encoded protein: CASSTRGGETQYF. The genes are TRBV21-1 and TRBJ2-5; the D segment call TRBD2 is taken from the table without a DNA check. TRBV21-1 corresponds to a pseudogene. This CDR3 is 13 amino acids long.

J is TRBJ2-2 and V is TRBV7-9, with 9 bases fitting TRBD2. Per germline, CDR1 SEHNR and CDR2 FQNEAQ (reference sequence). V trimming: 1 base; J trimming: 3 bases; junction bases outside the gene matches: 3. This CDR3 has 16 amino acids. DNA for the CDR3: TGTGCCAGCAGCTTAGGGGCTAGCGGGGACACCGGGGAGCTGTTTTTT. It is translated as CASSLGASGDTGELFF.

This sequence joins TRBV4-3 and TRBJ2-3; D unclear. The CDR3 has 17 residues. In germline, CDR1 is LGHNA, CDR2 YSLEER. Trimming removed 2 bases at V and 0 bases at J, with 15 bases between. CDR3 loop: CASSQLILSASTDTQYF. The CDR3 DNA is TGCGCCAGCAGCCAACTAATTCTCAGCGCTAGCACAGATACGCAGTATTTT.